This T cell receptor (beta chain) is drawn from a study of CD8 T cells in ankylosing spondylitis. Using its own MiXCR run on the 5' RACE reads, TCRdb lists one record per CDR3 protein. In the table there are about 340,000 distinct CDR3 sequences, roughly 14% of which are singletons. The CDR3 covers 17 residues. V lost 5 bases and J lost 1, with 21 bases in between. Germline V lookup: CDR1 MNHNS, CDR2 SASEGT. This clonotype was seen many times. Its antigen is currently unknown. Findings of the study overall: Significant enrichment of disease-linked clones was reportedly seen in matched ankylosing spondylitis synovial fluid.

What was sequenced was blood, either unsorted or a sorted T cell fraction (not recorded which). This clonotype was sampled from a male donor with ankylosing spondylitis or in good health (not recorded which). The chain combines TRBV6-1 with TRBJ2-7; tentative D call: TRBD1 (6 bases). The CDR3 coding sequence is TGTGCCAGCAGTCACAGGTTGACTGCGAGGGGGTCCTACGAGCAGTACTTC. Its protein product is CASSHRLTARGSYEQYF.